The 12 T cell receptor beta chains below were found in one sample sequenced in a study of T-cell reconstitution after alpha-beta-depleted transplantation in children. TCRbeta library preparation incorporated unique molecular identifiers. TCRdb itself ran the PCR reads through MiXCR, one entry per CDR3 protein. This sample has 44,000 or so distinct CDR3 sequences, with 7.5% to 10% found just once. Sample: PBMCs, mostly from graft donor cells, taken 60 days after TCRalphabeta/CD19-depleted stem cell transplant. Receptors originate from a male patient between 2 and 10 years old who had a stem cell transplant for chronic granulomatous disease, so the T cells may come from the graft donor.

The J gene is TRBJ2-5, the V gene TRBV2, with D perhaps being TRBD1 or TRBD2 (5 bases each). Between the trimmed V and J ends, which lost 8 bases and 4 bases, there was a span of 14 bases. CDR3 length: 13 amino acids. Germline CDR1 SNHLY, CDR2 FYNNEI. The CDR3 spells CASRAGTGETQYF. Here the CDR3 DNA reads TGTGCCAGCCGAGCCGGGACGGGAGAGACCCAGTACTTC.

This clonotype was detected ten times or more. This rearrangement joins TRBV28 to TRBJ1-2; tentatively, D is TRBD1 (6 bases). V gave up 3 bases and J gave up 8 bases, with 13 bases separating them. In germline, CDR1 is MDHEN, CDR2 SYDVKM. This CDR3 spans 13 amino acids. The CDR3 loop is CASSLMGAGGYTF. The CDR3 DNA reads as TGTGCCAGCAGTTTGATGGGGGCGGGGGGCTACACCTTC.

This clonotype has more than one count but fewer than ten. The rearrangement uses TRBV19 and TRBJ2-5; 11 bases line up with TRBD2. J lost 6 bases, V lost 2 bases, and 8 bases had no gene match. Germline lookup yields CDR1 LNHDA and CDR2 SQIVND (reference sequence). CDR3 length: 16 residues. In DNA, the CDR3 is TGTGCCAGTAGTATATCGCAGGCTAGCGGGAGGAAGACCCAGTACTTC. As protein: CASSISQASGRKTQYF. The entire variable domain, with the rest obtained from reference TRBV19 and TRBJ2-5, is as follows: DGGITQSPKYLFRKEGQNVTLSCEQNLNHDAMYWYRQDPGQGLRLIYYSQIVNDFQKGDIAEGYSVSREKKESFPLTVTSAQKNPTAFYLCASSISQASGRKTQYFGPGTRLLVL.

This clonotype was seen repeatedly, ten times or more. The gene calls are TRBV18 and TRBJ2-7; D possibly matches TRBD1 or TRBD2 (6 bases each). The CDR3 extends over 14 amino acids. Germline V gene sequence: CDR1 KGHSH, CDR2 LQKENI. Trimming removed 4 bases from V and 2 bases from J, with 12 bases in between. Written as DNA, the CDR3 is TGTGCCAGCTCACGGGGGGCACAGACCTACGAGCAGTACTTC. It is translated as CASSRGAQTYEQYF.

This clonotype showed up many times. CDR3 in amino acids: CAWRQVVANYEQFF. For the CDR3, the DNA is TGTGCCTGGAGACAGGTCGTGGCTAACTATGAGCAGTTCTTC. The chain is built from TRBV30 and TRBJ2-1, with D perhaps matching TRBD1 (5 bases). V lost 3 bases to trimming and J lost 8 bases, with 17 bases between them. In germline, CDR1 is GTSNPN, CDR2 SVGIG (reference sequence). The CDR3 has 14 amino acids.

The rearrangement uses TRBV5-1 and TRBJ2-1, with 10 bases that match TRBD2. Germline V lookup: CDR1 SGHRS, CDR2 YFSETQ. The V and J ends lost 0 bases and 3 bases, in that order; junction bases with no gene match: 3. The CDR3 extends over 16 amino acids. This chain's CDR3 is CASSLGLAGYYNEQFF. The DNA for the CDR3 is TGCGCCAGCAGCTTGGGACTAGCGGGTTACTACAATGAGCAGTTCTTC.

V and J are TRBV11-2 and TRBJ1-4; D ambiguous. The germline V and J ends were trimmed by 5 bases and 8 bases, with 15 bases remaining between them. Germline assignment: CDR1 SGHAT and CDR2 FQNNGV. The CDR3 is 14 amino acids. CDR3 DNA: TGTGCCAGCAGCCCCGGGCCTTTAGGGGAAAAACTGTTTTTT. Translating it yields CASSPGPLGEKLFF.

This clonotype was found many times. This chain uses TRBV6-5 with TRBJ2-1; 9 bases are a match to TRBD2. The CDR3 runs 16 residues. The germline gives CDR1 MNHEY, CDR2 SVGAGI. V was pared by 2 bases and J by 4 bases, with 6 bases of the junction left unmatched. CDR3 nucleotide sequence: TGTGCCAGCAGTTACCCCGGACTAGCGCGATACAATGAGCAGTTCTTC. Its protein is CASSYPGLARYNEQFF.

This clonotype was seen more than once but under ten times. The J gene is TRBJ1-1, the V gene TRBV27, with 12 bases matching TRBD1. V was pared by 5 bases and J by 1 base, with 8 bases of the junction left unmatched. This CDR3 has 17 residues. CDR1 is MNHEY, CDR2 SMNVEV, per germline (reference sequence). In DNA, the CDR3 is TGTGCCAGCAGTCCCGGGACAGGGGGCTGGCCGAACACTGAAGCTTTCTTT. This gives the protein CASSPGTGGWPNTEAFF.

The chain combines TRBV30 with TRBJ1-1; the D is unclear. This CDR3 is built from 13 residues. Germline lookup yields CDR1 GTSNPN and CDR2 SVGIG (reference sequence). The ends were cut back, 3 bases at V and 0 bases at J, with 8 bases in the middle. The CDR3 protein is CAWSPQVNTEAFF. The CDR3 region has the DNA TGTGCCTGGAGCCCCCAGGTGAACACTGAAGCTTTCTTT.

This clonotype was observed at least ten times. The genes are TRBV3-1 and TRBJ2-7, with D possibly TRBD2 on 6 matching bases. The V and J ends lost 5 bases and 1 base respectively, with 12 bases between them. CDR3 length: 14 amino acids. The germline V gene has CDR1 LGHDT and CDR2 YNNKEL (reference sequence). The CDR3 bases are TGTGCCAGCAGCATGCGGGGACTGTCCTACGAGCAGTACTTC. This encodes CASSMRGLSYEQYF.

This clonotype was counted ten times or more. The rearrangement uses TRBV20-1 and TRBJ2-1; TRBD1 matches at 8 bases. The CDR3 runs to 13 residues. V trimming: 6 bases; J trimming: 6 bases; junction bases outside the gene matches: 7. CDR1 and CDR2 from the germline V gene are DFQATT and SNEGSKA (reference sequence). CDR3 sequence (DNA): TGCAGTGCCGACAGGGGATTTACCAATGAGCAGTTCTTC. Amino acid sequence: CSADRGFTNEQFF.